This T cell receptor (beta chain) stems from a study of blood T cell repertoires in COVID-19. Assay: immunoSEQ multiplex PCR; the TCRdb copy retains only in-frame clones and omits some. Of under 200,000 clones listed, about 90% are singletons. CDR1 and CDR2 from the germline V gene are SGHTA and FQGNSA. This CDR3 has 16 residues. With 5 bases clipped from V and 4 bases from J, the junction kept 13 bases outside the gene matches. This chain connects TRBV7-2 to TRBJ2-7, with 8 positions matching TRBD2. Sample: peripheral blood. The TCR was taken from a woman aged 70-85 years with acute or convalescent COVID-19. The CDR3 bases are TGTGCCAGCAGCCCAGATTCCGGGACTAGAGTATACGAGCAGTACTTC. It translates to CASSPDSGTRVYEQYF.